The next 18 T cell receptor beta chains were all read from a single sample in a study of OX40 agonist ivuxolimab in advanced cancers. TCRdb's table, derived via immunoSEQ multiplex PCR, lists solely in-frame clones and lacks some. Among some 19,000 clones listed, about two thirds were seen once. The material sequenced was CD4+ or CD8+ T cells sorted from blood, taken in a trial of the OX40 agonist ivuxolimab. Every receptor here comes from an adult with an advanced solid tumor such as melanoma, head and neck, liver or kidney cancer.

The chain is built from TRBV9 and TRBJ2-1; 11 bases are shared with TRBD2. The CDR3 spans 16 residues. V trimming: 4 bases; J trimming: 4 bases; junction bases outside the gene matches: 7. Germline V gene lookup returns CDR1 SGDLS and CDR2 YYNGEE. For the CDR3, the DNA is TGTGCCAGCAGCCCACCGACTAGCGGGGCTTACAATGAGCAGTTCTTC. Amino acids: CASSPPTSGAYNEQFF.

The V and J genes are TRBV28 and TRBJ2-3; TRBD2 matches 14 bases. The V gene's germline CDR1 is MDHEN and CDR2 SYDVKM. CDR3 size: 22 residues. J gave up 0 bases and V 3 bases, and 17 bases lay outside the gene matches. The CDR3 is CASSFPSGTSGGPISSTDTQYF. The CDR3 DNA follows: TGTGCCAGCAGTTTCCCCAGCGGGACTAGCGGGGGCCCGATTTCTAGCACAGATACGCAGTATTTT. Full variable domain (rest looked up from reference TRBV28 and TRBJ2-3): DVKVTQSSRYLVKRTGEKVFLECVQDMDHENMFWYRQDPGLGLRLIYFSYDVKMKEKGDIPEGYSVSREKKERFSLILESASTNQTSMYLCASSFPSGTSGGPISSTDTQYFGPGTRLTVL.

The CDR3 is CASSLRGQSYEQYF. CDR3 DNA sequence: TGTGCCAGCAGTTTAAGGGGACAGTCCTACGAGCAGTACTTC. This chain connects TRBV27 to TRBJ2-7; 7 bases line up with TRBD1. V gave up 2 bases and J gave up 1 base; unmatched junction bases: 2. Germline V gives CDR1 MNHEY, CDR2 SMNVEV (reference sequence). The CDR3 contains 14 residues.

V usage is TRBV25-1 and J usage is TRBJ2-3, with 8 nucleotides matching TRBD2. This CDR3 is built from 14 residues. With 2 bases clipped from V and 4 bases from J, the junction kept 2 bases outside the gene matches. Germline V gene data show CDR1 as MGHDK and CDR2 as SYGVNS. The CDR3 is CASSEGTSADTQYF. For the CDR3, the DNA is TGTGCCAGCAGTGAAGGGACTAGTGCAGATACGCAGTATTTT.

This clone is labeled medium-sized. This chain connects TRBV13 to TRBJ2-2; D is possibly TRBD1 (6 bases). Germline CDR1 reads PRHDT; CDR2 reads FYEKMQ (reference sequence). The V and J ends lost 0 bases and 5 bases respectively, with 10 bases between them. This CDR3 comprises 15 residues. CDR3 nucleotides: TGTGCCAGCAGCTTAGGACAGGGAGTGACCGGGGAGCTGTTTTTT. It translates to CASSLGQGVTGELFF.

There are a few counts of this clone. V and J are TRBV28 and TRBJ2-5; 10 bases are a match to TRBD1. CDR1 MDHEN and CDR2 SYDVKM come from the germline V gene. V shed 8 bases, J shed 3 bases, and the junction held 3 bases outside the gene matches. The CDR3 runs 13 residues. This CDR3 reads CASWGTGEETQYF. The CDR3 coding sequence is TGTGCCAGCTGGGGGACAGGGGAAGAGACCCAGTACTTC.

The table lists this clone with a count of one. This sequence joins TRBV6-4 and TRBJ2-1, with 7 bases identical to TRBD1. This CDR3 spans 17 amino acids. The V gene's germline CDR1 is MRHNA and CDR2 SNTAGT. With V trimmed by 0 bases and J by 2 bases, 7 bases remained unmatched. For the CDR3, the DNA is TGTGCCAGCAGTGACTCAGGCGAGGGACAGACCTACAATGAGCAGTTCTTC. Protein product: CASSDSGEGQTYNEQFF.

The genes are TRBV7-9 and TRBJ2-7; weak D call: TRBD2 (5 bases). This CDR3 region has 15 residues. Trimming took off 2 bases at V and 2 bases at J, with 13 bases between the two ends. Germline V gives CDR1 SEHNR, CDR2 FQNEAQ (reference sequence). The CDR3 coding sequence is TGTGCCAGCAGCTTACCTACAGCGGCACCCTACGAGCAGTACTTC. Its protein product is CASSLPTAAPYEQYF.

The gene calls are TRBV11-1 and TRBJ2-7; no definite D call. Trimming stripped 4 bases from V and 2 bases from J, with 12 bases between. Germline V gene data show CDR1 as SGHAT and CDR2 as FQDESV (reference sequence). The length of the CDR3 is 14 residues. CDR3 in DNA: TGTGCCAGCAGCTCGCCGACAAATCCCTACGAGCAGTACTTC. Amino acid sequence: CASSSPTNPYEQYF.

This chain joins TRBV29-1 and TRBJ2-2, with D possibly TRBD1 on 5 matching bases. Looked up from germline, CDR1 is SQVTM and CDR2 is ANQGSEA. CDR3 size: 15 residues. Deletions cut 4 bases from V and 4 bases from J, with 16 bases between. The CDR3 bases are TGCAGCGTTGTGCCAACTGACAGTGGCACCGGGGAGCTGTTTTTT. The encoded protein is CSVVPTDSGTGELFF.

The chain couples TRBV5-1 to TRBJ2-7, with 7 bases matching TRBD2. The CDR3 spans 16 residues. V lost 1 base to trimming and J lost 4 bases; unmatched junction nucleotides: 11. The germline CDR1 and CDR2 sequences are SGHRS and YFSETQ. The CDR3 bases are TGCGCCAGCAGCTTGTTCTTGGCGGGAGTTGGTTACGAGCAGTACTTC. This sequence encodes CASSLFLAGVGYEQYF.

This clone showed up just a few times. V is TRBV19 and J is TRBJ2-1; the match to TRBD2 covers 8 bases. V lost 9 bases, J lost 0 bases, and 7 bases stayed unmatched. Germline V gene sequence: CDR1 LNHDA, CDR2 SQIVND (reference sequence). CDR3 length equals 15 residues. The CDR3 DNA is TGTGCCAGCAGGCGGGGGGCGGGCTCCTACAATGAGCAGTTCTTC. Translating it yields CASRRGAGSYNEQFF.

The V and J genes are TRBV27 and TRBJ1-1; TRBD1 is a possible D gene (5 bases). There are 13 residues in the CDR3. Germline V gene lookup returns CDR1 MNHEY and CDR2 SMNVEV (reference sequence). V dropped 6 bases and J dropped 6 bases, with 14 bases sitting between them. The CDR3 is CASRWGEGAEAFF. In DNA, the CDR3 is TGTGCCAGCAGGTGGGGGGAAGGTGCTGAAGCTTTCTTT.

Written as DNA, the CDR3 is TGTGCCAGCAGTAGATCGACAGGGTTGGACACTGAAGCTTTCTTT. As protein: CASSRSTGLDTEAFF. The chain links TRBV27 to TRBJ1-1, with 7 bases aligning to TRBD1. There are 15 residues in the CDR3. Germline loops: CDR1 MNHEY, CDR2 SMNVEV (reference sequence). With V trimmed by 5 bases and J by 3 bases, 9 bases remained unmatched.

The V call is TRBV7-9, the J call TRBJ2-2; D gene unclear. Germline V gene sequence: CDR1 SEHNR, CDR2 FQNEAQ (reference sequence). Trimming cost V 0 bases and J 5 bases, with 10 bases left between them. The CDR3 runs 15 residues. Here the CDR3 reads CASSLAGFWTGELFF. CDR3 sequence (DNA): TGTGCCAGCAGCTTAGCGGGGTTTTGGACCGGGGAGCTGTTTTTT.

V gene TRBV28 combines with J gene TRBJ2-5; TRBD2 might be the D (6 bases). Germline values: CDR1 MDHEN, CDR2 SYDVKM. Trimming took 1 base from V and 1 from J, leaving 10 bases between them. The CDR3 totals 15 residues. As DNA, the CDR3 is TGTGCCAGCAGTTTATTGGGGGACTTCCAAGAGACCCAGTACTTC. This sequence encodes CASSLLGDFQETQYF.

The rearrangement links TRBV14 to TRBJ1-1; D unclear. Per the germline V gene, CDR1 is SGHDN and CDR2 is FVKESK. V was pared by 1 base and J by 4 bases, with 10 bases between. The CDR3 is 14 residues long. This CDR3 is CASSQVSVFTEAFF. The DNA for the CDR3 is TGTGCCAGCAGCCAAGTCTCCGTGTTCACTGAAGCTTTCTTT.

The rearrangement uses TRBV11-2 and TRBJ1-1; D is possibly TRBD1 (5 bases). Trimming cost V 3 bases and J 4 bases, with 9 bases left between them. Germline values: CDR1 SGHAT, CDR2 FQNNGV. This CDR3 is 13 amino acids long. In DNA form, the CDR3 reads TGTGCCAGCAGCTTGTCAGGGTTCACTGAAGCTTTCTTT. Its translation is CASSLSGFTEAFF. Combining the CDR3 with reference TRBV11-2 and TRBJ1-1 gives the whole variable domain EAGVAQSPRYKIIEKRQSVAFWCNPISGHATLYWYQQILGQGPKLLIQFQNNGVVDDSQLPKDRFSAERLKGVDSTLKIQPAKLEDSAVYLCASSLSGFTEAFFGQGTRLTVV.